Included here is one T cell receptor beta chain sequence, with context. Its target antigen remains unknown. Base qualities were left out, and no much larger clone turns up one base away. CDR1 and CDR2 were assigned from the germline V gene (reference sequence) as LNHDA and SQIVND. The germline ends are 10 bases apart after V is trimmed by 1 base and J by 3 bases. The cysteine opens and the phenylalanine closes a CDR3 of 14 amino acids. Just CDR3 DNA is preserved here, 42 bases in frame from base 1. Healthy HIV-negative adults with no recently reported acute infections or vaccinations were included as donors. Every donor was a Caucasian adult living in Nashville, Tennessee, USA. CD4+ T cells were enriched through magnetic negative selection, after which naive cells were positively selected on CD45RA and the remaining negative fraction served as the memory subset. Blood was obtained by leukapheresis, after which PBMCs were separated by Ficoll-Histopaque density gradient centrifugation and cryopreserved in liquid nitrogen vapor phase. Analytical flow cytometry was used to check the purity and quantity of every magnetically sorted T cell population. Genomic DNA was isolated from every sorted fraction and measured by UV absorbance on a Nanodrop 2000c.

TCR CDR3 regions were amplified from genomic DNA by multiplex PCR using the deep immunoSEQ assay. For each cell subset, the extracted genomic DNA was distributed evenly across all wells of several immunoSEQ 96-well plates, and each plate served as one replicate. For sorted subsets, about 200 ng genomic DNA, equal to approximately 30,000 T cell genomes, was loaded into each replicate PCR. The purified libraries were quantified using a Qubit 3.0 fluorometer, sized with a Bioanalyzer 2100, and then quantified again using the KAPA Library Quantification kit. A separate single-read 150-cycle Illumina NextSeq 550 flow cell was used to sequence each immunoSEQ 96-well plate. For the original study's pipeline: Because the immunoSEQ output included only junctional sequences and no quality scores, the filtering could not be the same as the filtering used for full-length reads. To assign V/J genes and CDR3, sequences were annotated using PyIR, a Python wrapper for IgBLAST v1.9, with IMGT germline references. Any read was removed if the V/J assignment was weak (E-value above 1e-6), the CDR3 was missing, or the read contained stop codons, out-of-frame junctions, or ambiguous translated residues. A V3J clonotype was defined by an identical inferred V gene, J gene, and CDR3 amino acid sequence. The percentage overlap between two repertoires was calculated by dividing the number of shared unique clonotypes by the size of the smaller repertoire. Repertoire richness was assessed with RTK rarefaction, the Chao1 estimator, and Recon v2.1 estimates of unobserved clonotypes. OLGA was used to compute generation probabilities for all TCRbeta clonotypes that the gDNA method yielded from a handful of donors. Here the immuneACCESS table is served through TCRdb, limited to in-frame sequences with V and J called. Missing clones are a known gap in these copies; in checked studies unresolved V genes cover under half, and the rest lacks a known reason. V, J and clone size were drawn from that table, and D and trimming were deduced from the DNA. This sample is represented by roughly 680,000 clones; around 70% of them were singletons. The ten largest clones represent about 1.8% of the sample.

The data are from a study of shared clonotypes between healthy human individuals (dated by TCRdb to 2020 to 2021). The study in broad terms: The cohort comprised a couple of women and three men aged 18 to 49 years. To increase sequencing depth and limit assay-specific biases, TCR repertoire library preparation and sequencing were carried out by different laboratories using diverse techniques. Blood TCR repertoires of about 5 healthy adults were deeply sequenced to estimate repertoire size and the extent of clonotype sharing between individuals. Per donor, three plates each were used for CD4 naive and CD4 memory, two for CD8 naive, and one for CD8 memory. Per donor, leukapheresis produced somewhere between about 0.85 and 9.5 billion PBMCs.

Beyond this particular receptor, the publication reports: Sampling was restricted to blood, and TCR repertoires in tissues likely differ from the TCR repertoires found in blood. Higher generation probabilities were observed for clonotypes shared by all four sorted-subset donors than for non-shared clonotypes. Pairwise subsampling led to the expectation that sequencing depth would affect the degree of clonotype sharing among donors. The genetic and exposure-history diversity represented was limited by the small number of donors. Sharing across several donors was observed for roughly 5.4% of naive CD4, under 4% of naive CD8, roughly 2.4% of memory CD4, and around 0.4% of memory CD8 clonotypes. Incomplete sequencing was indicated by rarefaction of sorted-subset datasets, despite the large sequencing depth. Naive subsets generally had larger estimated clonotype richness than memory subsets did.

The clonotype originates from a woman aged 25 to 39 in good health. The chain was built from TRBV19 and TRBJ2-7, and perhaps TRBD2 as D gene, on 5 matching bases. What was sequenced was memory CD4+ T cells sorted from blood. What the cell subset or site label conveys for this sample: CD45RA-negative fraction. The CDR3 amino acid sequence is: CASSIAGSGYEQYF. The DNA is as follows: TGTGCCAGTAGTATAGCGGGAAGCGGCTACGAGCAGTACTTC.